This T cell receptor beta chain was captured by sequencing in a study of post-analysis software for immune sequencing data. Regarding the study as a whole: Patients showed TRBV5-6, TRBV5-1 and TRBV20-1 among five TRBV segments more frequent than in controls.

Incorporated into the TCR beta cDNA libraries were unique molecular identifiers, which served to reduce PCR and sequencing biases. One entry per CDR3 protein, called by TCRdb with MiXCR from the PCR reads. The sample includes some 700,000 distinct CDR3 sequences, approximately 59% of them seen just once. V shed 0 bases and J shed 5 bases, with 18 bases lying between them. Germline V CDR1 and CDR2: SGHDT, YYEEEE. The CDR3 is made up of 16 amino acids. In the case of this clonotype: The antigen remains undetermined.

This receptor was obtained from a girl aged 2 to 10 with multiple sclerosis. Sequenced sample: blood. The V call is TRBV5-6, the J call TRBJ2-7; D call uncertain. The CDR3 coding sequence is TGTGCCAGCAGCTTGGTAAGCCGATGGGTTCTACACGAGCAGTACTTC. This translates into CASSLVSRWVLHEQYF.